This TCR beta chain emerged from a study of cytomegalovirus exposure and HLA in healthy donors. Trimming stripped 7 bases from V and 4 bases from J, with 11 bases between. The CDR3 loop spans 13 amino acids. CDR1 MNHEY and CDR2 SVGAGI come from the germline V gene. PCR primers comprised 60 Vbeta and 13 Jbeta primers. The data were produced by immunoSEQ multiplex PCR, yet TCRdb's version contains in-frame clones alone and is incomplete. This sample has 50,000 to 60,000 clones, with 78% found just once. The TCR originated in a female donor in good health and CMV-seronegative. The sequencing sample was made of PBMCs. The V and J genes are TRBV6-5 and TRBJ1-3, with TRBD1 as a possible D gene (5 bases). The CDR3 loop is CASTMTVGNTIYF. CDR3 DNA: TGTGCCAGCACCATGACAGTGGGAAACACCATATATTTT.